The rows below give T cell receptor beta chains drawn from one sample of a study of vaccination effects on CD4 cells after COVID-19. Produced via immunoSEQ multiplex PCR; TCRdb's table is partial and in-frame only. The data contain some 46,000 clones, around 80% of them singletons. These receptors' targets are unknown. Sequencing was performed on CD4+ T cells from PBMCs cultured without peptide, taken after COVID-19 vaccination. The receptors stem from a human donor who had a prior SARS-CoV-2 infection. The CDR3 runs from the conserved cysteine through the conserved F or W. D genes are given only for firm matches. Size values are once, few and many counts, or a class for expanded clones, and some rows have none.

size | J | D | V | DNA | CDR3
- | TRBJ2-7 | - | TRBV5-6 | TGTGCCAGCAGCTTGCAGAGGGGTGCGGACGAGCAGTACTTC | CASSLQRGADEQYF
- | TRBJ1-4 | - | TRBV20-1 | TGCAGTGCTAGTCGCAGGAGTAATGAAAAACTGTTTTTT | CSASRRSNEKLFF
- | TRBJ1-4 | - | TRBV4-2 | TGTGCCAGCACCGACGTCTCATATGGGGTTAGGGAAAAACTGTTTTTT | CASTDVSYGVREKLFF
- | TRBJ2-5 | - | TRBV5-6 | TGTGCCAGCAGCTTGTTCGCGGCTGAGACCCAGTACTTC | CASSLFAAETQYF
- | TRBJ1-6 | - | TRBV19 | TGTGCCAGTAAACTCAGACCCGGACAGCCCGCCGATAATTCACCCCTCCACTTT | CASKLRPGQPADNSPLHF
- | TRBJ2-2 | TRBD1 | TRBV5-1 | TGCGCCAGCAGCCCAGGGACAGGGAACACCGGGGAGCTGTTTTTT | CASSPGTGNTGELFF
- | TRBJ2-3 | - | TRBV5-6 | TGTGCCAGCAGCGCGACAGGACCCACAGATACGCAGTATTTT | CASSATGPTDTQYF
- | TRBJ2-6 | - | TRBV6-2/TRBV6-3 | TGTGCCAGCAGTTACCCCTGGGGGCGGGGTGGGGCCAACGTCCTGACTTTC | CASSYPWGRGGANVLTF
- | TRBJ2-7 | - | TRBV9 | TGTGCCAGCAGCGTAGAAGGTTACAGCGAGCAGTACTTC | CASSVEGYSEQYF
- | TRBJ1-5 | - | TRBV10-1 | TGCGCCAGCAGTGAGCCCCCCATTCAGCCCCAGCATTTT | CASSEPPIQPQHF
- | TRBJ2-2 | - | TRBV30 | TGTGCCTGGAGTGTAATTCCGGTAGGGTACACCGGGGAGCTGTTTTTT | CAWSVIPVGYTGELFF
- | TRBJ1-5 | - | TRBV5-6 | TGTGCCAGCAGCTTGGTAGGTCAGCCCCAGCATTTT | CASSLVGQPQHF
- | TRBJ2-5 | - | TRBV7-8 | TGTGCCAGCAGCTCCAGGGGCCTCCAAGAGACCCAGTACTTC | CASSSRGLQETQYF
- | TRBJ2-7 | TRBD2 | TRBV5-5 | TGTGCCAGCAGCCCCTCGGCGGGGGGCGAGTACGAGCAGTACTTC | CASSPSAGGEYEQYF
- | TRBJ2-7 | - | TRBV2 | TGTGCCAGCTGGCGACAGGGAGGGGGCGAGCAGTACTTC | CASWRQGGGEQYF
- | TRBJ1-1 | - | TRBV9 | TGTGCCAGCAGCGTAGCGATGAACACTGAAGCTTTCTTT | CASSVAMNTEAFF
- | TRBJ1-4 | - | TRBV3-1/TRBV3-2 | TGTGCCAGCTGTCTGGGGCGGTTTGCTGGAAAACTGTTTTTT | CASCLGRFAGKLFF
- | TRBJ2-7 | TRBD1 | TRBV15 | TGTGCCACCAGCAGAGGGATTACCCGGGACAGGAGCTCCTACGAGCAGTACTTC | CATSRGITRDRSSYEQYF
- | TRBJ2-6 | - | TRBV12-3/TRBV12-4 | TGTGCCAGCGCCACGGCCGGGGCCAACGTCCTGACTTTC | CASATAGANVLTF
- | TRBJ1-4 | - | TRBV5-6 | TGTGCCAGCAGCCCAGGGACACGGGCTGGTGAAAAACTGTTTTTT | CASSPGTRAGEKLFF
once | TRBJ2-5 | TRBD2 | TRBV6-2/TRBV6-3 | TGTGCCAGCAGTTCCCGAGTCGGTCGACGGGAGGCCGGCCCGGGAGAGACCCAGTACTTC | CASSSRVGRREAGPGETQYF
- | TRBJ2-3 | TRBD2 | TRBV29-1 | TGCAGCGTAGAGACTAGCGGGGTAGATACGCAGTATTTT | CSVETSGVDTQYF
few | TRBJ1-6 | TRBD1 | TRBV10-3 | TGTGCCATCAGTGACGGACAGGGGCAACCCCTCCACTTT | CAISDGQGQPLHF
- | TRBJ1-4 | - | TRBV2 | TGTGCCAGCAACTTTCAGTTTAATGAAAAACTGTTTTTT | CASNFQFNEKLFF
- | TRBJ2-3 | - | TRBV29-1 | TGCAGCGTTGAAGCACGGGGCACAGATACGCAGTATTTT | CSVEARGTDTQYF
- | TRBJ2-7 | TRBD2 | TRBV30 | TGTGCCTGGAGGGCGGGAGGAGTGGGGCAGTACTTC | CAWRAGGVGQYF
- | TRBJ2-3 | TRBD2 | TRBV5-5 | TGTGCCAGCAGCTCCGGACTAGCGGATAGCACAGATACGCAGTATTTT | CASSSGLADSTDTQYF
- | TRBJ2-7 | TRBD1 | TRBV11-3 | TGTGCCAGCAGCACCGGGACAGGGGGCTTCGAGCAGTACTTC | CASSTGTGGFEQYF
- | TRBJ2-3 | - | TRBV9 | TGTGCCAGCAGCGTAGATAGAGGTATCATCGATACGCAGTATTTT | CASSVDRGIIDTQYF
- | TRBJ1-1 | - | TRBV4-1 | TGCGCCAGCAGCCAAGATAATTTCGGTCAGATGAACACTGAAGCTTTCTTT | CASSQDNFGQMNTEAFF
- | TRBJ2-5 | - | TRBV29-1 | TGCAGCACTAAACCTGGAGCAGGCGGGGAGACCCAGTACTTC | CSTKPGAGGETQYF
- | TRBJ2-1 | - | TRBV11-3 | TGTGCCAGCAGCTTAGTGGTGACAGCCGAGCAGTTCTTC | CASSLVVTAEQFF
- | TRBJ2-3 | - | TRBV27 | TGTGCCAGCAAGGCAGGGGCTTTGAAGGTTAGGGATACGCAGTATTTT | CASKAGALKVRDTQYF
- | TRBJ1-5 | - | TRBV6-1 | TGTGCCAGCAGTGAATCCGGAAATCAGCCCCAGCATTTT | CASSESGNQPQHF
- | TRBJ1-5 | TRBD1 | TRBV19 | TGTGCCAGTAACCTCGCTGGGACAGGGGTCTGGAGCAATCAGCCCCAGCATTTT | CASNLAGTGVWSNQPQHF
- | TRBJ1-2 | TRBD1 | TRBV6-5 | TGTGCCAGCAGTTACTACGGCGGGACAGACGGCTACACCTTC | CASSYYGGTDGYTF
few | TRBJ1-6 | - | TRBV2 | TGTGCCAGCAAGGTCTGGCCGGAGGGCTCACCCCTCCACTTT | CASKVWPEGSPLHF
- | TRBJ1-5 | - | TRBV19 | TGTGCCAGTAGTATAGGCCCCGGGAGCAATCAGCCCCAGCATTTT | CASSIGPGSNQPQHF
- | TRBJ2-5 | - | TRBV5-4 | TGTGCCAGCAGCTTGGCCCAAACAGGGTTGGAGACCCAGTACTTC | CASSLAQTGLETQYF
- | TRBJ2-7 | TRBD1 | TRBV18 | TGTGCCAGCTCAGCCTCTAGGGCCGGGACAGGAGGTGGCGAGCAGTACTTC | CASSASRAGTGGGEQYF
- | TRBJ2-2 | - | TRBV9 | TGTGCCAGCAGCGTAGGGCTCGGGGGGAACACCGGGGAGCTGTTTTTT | CASSVGLGGNTGELFF
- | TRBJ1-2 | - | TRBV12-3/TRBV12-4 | TGTGCCAGCAGCACCCAACTCTGGGGCTACACCTTC | CASSTQLWGYTF